Following are 14 T cell receptor beta chains from one sample sequenced in a study of regulatory T cells in long-lasting Graves disease. Both iRepertoire HTBI primers and Arm-PCR of CDR3 regions were used to build the TCR beta libraries. Each CDR3 protein is one row after TCRdb ran MiXCR on the multiplex PCR reads. The sample has 400,000 or so distinct CDR3 sequences, roughly 20% seen once. Regarding time point: persistent/refractory GD, antithyroid drugs over 5 years with positive TRAb. Preparation of the TCR library used RNA extracted from PBMCs. The sample here was peripheral blood mononuclear cells (PBMCs), taken when the disease was refractory, from a patient treated with antithyroid drugs. Receptors originate from a female donor with Graves disease.

The chain is built from TRBV20-1 and TRBJ2-7; TRBD2 agrees at 10 bases. Germline assignment: CDR1 DFQATT and CDR2 SNEGSKA (reference sequence). CDR3 size: 14 residues. V shed 0 bases, J shed 2 bases, and the junction held 1 base outside the gene matches. As DNA, the CDR3 is TGCAGTGCTAGAGACCTAGCGGGGGCCTACGAGCAGTACTTC. It yields the protein CSARDLAGAYEQYF.

Many counts were recorded for this clonotype. The chain's CDR3 is CASSLGTARSNQPQHF. Here the CDR3 DNA reads TGTGCCAGCAGTCTTGGGACAGCGCGTAGCAATCAGCCCCAGCATTTT. This sequence joins TRBV12-3 or TRBV12-4 and TRBJ1-5; 7 bases align to TRBD1. The V segment lost 5 bases and the J segment 0 bases; nucleotides outside the gene matches: 7. This CDR3 spans 16 amino acids.

About this clonotype: A much larger clone differs from this one at a single base, so this may be a read error. The chain employs TRBV20-1 and TRBJ1-6; D remains unclear. V was clipped by 6 bases and J by 7 bases, with 13 bases between them. The length of the CDR3 is 13 residues. The germline V gene has CDR1 DFQATT and CDR2 SNEGSKA (reference sequence). The CDR3 nucleotides are TGCAGTGCCACTCCGGGCCCGAATTCACCCCTCCACTTT. This gives the protein CSATPGPNSPLHF.

This clonotype has a count of ten or more. The chain uses TRBV11-2 and TRBJ1-5; weak D call: TRBD1 (6 bases). Trimming removed 3 bases at V and 7 bases at J, with 10 bases between. CDR3 length equals 13 residues. The germline V gene has CDR1 SGHAT and CDR2 FQNNGV. CDR3 in DNA: TGTGCCAGCAGCTTGGTGGACAGCCAGCCCCAGCATTTT. Its translation is CASSLVDSQPQHF.

The gene calls are TRBV3-1 and TRBJ2-3, with D possibly matching TRBD2 (6 bases). This CDR3 region has 14 residues. V was trimmed by 3 bases and J by 4 bases, leaving 11 bases between them. Germline CDR1 is LGHDT and CDR2 is YNNKEL (reference sequence). As DNA, the CDR3 is TGTGCCAGCAGCCAGGAGGGGTACGCAGATACGCAGTATTTT. Translated, it gives CASSQEGYADTQYF.

The V gene is TRBV10-3, the J gene TRBJ2-7, with a possible D match to TRBD2 (6 bases). Germline values: CDR1 ENHRY, CDR2 SYGVKD. Deletions cut 8 bases from V and 5 bases from J, with 22 bases between. The CDR3 runs 15 residues. This CDR3 is CAIGLDLGGTDEQYF. In DNA, the CDR3 is TGTGCCATCGGGCTAGATCTGGGCGGGACCGACGAGCAGTACTTC.

The V gene is TRBV5-1, the J gene TRBJ1-4; possibly TRBD1 for D (5 bases). There are 14 residues in the CDR3. V shed 6 bases and J shed 8 bases, with 17 bases lying between them. The germline CDR1 and CDR2 sequences are SGHRS and YFSETQ. The CDR3 DNA reads TGCGCCAGCAACGAGATGGGGGGAGGCGAAAAACTGTTTTTT. It is translated as CASNEMGGGEKLFF.

About this clonotype: It may be a read error: a sequence one base away is much more abundant. The chain combines TRBV6-5 with TRBJ2-7; D not resolved. CDR3 size: 15 residues. From germline, CDR1 is MNHEY and CDR2 SVGAGI. The CDR3 reads CASSYSARNSYERYF. The DNA for the CDR3 is TGTGCCAGCAGTTACTCGGCACGCAACTCCTACGAGCGGTACTTC.

The chain carries TRBV12-3 or TRBV12-4 and TRBJ1-2, with D hard to call. The length of the CDR3 is 13 residues. V lost 5 bases and J 4 bases, leaving 11 bases between the germline ends. The CDR3 sequence: CASSPSLGYGYTF. CDR3 in DNA: TGTGCCAGCAGTCCGAGCTTAGGCTATGGCTACACCTTC.

The gene calls are TRBV20-1 and TRBJ2-1, with 12 bases that match TRBD1. The CDR3 consists of 13 residues. Germline V gene data show CDR1 as DFQATT and CDR2 as SNEGSKA (reference sequence). The chain's CDR3 is CGPLGTGGIRQFF. CDR3 DNA: TGCGGTCCCCTCGGGACAGGGGGCATTAGGCAGTTCTTC.

The chain carries TRBV12-3 or TRBV12-4 and TRBJ1-2, with 8 nucleotides matching TRBD1. Trimming cost V 5 bases and J 7 bases; bases outside gene matches: 9. The CDR3 runs to 14 residues. Here the CDR3 DNA reads TGTGCCAGCAGTCCAGGACAGGGAATGAGTGGCTACACCTTC. The encoded protein is CASSPGQGMSGYTF.

This clonotype was counted ten times or more. J is TRBJ1-6 and V is TRBV12-3 or TRBV12-4, with 7 bases lining up with TRBD1. Germline trimming cut 6 bases from V and 9 bases from J; bases unmatched to any gene: 8. This CDR3 is built from 14 residues. CDR3 nucleotide sequence: TGTGCCAGCAGGACGACAGGGTTGGGTTCACCCCTCCACTTT. Its translation: CASRTTGLGSPLHF.

There are a few counts of this clonotype. V and J are TRBV9 and TRBJ2-2; D possibly corresponds to TRBD2 (5 bases). Trimming left V 0 bases short and J 7 bases short, with 16 bases between. Germline CDR1 reads SGDLS; CDR2 reads YYNGEE. This CDR3 has 16 amino acids. CDR3 coding DNA: TGTGCCAGCAGCGTAGGGGTTGGGAGCAATGGCGGGGAGCTGTTTTTT. Its translation is CASSVGVGSNGGELFF. The whole variable domain, remainder taken from reference TRBV9 and TRBJ2-2, is DSGVTQTPKHLITATGQRVTLRCSPRSGDLSVYWYQQSLDQGLQFLIQYYNGEERAKGNILERFSAQQFPDLHSELNLSSLELGDSALYFCASSVGVGSNGGELFFGEGSRLTVL.

This clonotype occurred a few times. The rearrangement links TRBV10-3 to TRBJ1-2, with D unclear. This CDR3 spans 13 amino acids. Germline V gives CDR1 ENHRY, CDR2 SYGVKD. Trimming stripped 2 bases from V and 5 bases from J, with 9 bases between. The CDR3 is CAISERVLYGYTF. The CDR3 DNA sequence: TGTGCCATCAGTGAGAGGGTCTTATATGGCTACACCTTC.